The 5 T cell receptor beta chains below were found in one sample sequenced in a study of beta chain features in type 1 diabetes. Investigators reverse transcribed all isolated RNA, so they sequenced expressed TCRB transcripts. Using immunoSEQ multiplex PCR, the repertoire was profiled, and TCRdb retains in-frame clones only, with some absent. The sample lists roughly 300,000 clones; approximately 14% were seen once. Source material: central memory CD4+ T cells from blood. Every receptor here comes from a man aged 30-40 years in good health.

The CDR3 region is CASRSGSGGARELFF. In DNA form, the CDR3 reads TGTGCCAGTAGATCTGGTAGCGGGGGGGCCAGGGAGCTGTTTTTT. The chain employs TRBV19 and TRBJ2-2, with 11 bases aligning to TRBD2. This CDR3 region has 15 residues. The V gene end was trimmed by 6 bases and the J gene end by 9 bases; junction bases not matched to a gene: 9. CDR1 and CDR2 (germline): LNHDA, SQIVND (reference sequence).

The chain joins TRBV6-4 to TRBJ2-7; TRBD2 aligns across 7 bases. This CDR3 contains 14 residues. The germline V gene has CDR1 MRHNA and CDR2 SNTAGT. The V gene end was trimmed by 5 bases and the J gene end by 3 bases; junction bases not matched to a gene: 7. CDR3 in amino acids: CASSSPTGGYEQYF. In DNA, the CDR3 is TGTGCCAGCAGTTCCCCGACGGGAGGCTACGAGCAGTACTTC.

This clone has more than one count but fewer than ten. This chain links TRBV5-6 with TRBJ1-5, with a weak D call TRBD1 (5 bases). V shed 4 bases and J shed 4 bases, with 21 bases lying between them. The CDR3 sequence is 17 residues long. Germline CDR1 and CDR2: SGHDT and YYEEEE. The CDR3 bases are TGTGCCAGCAGCATTGGGAAACGGGGACGGGGTAATCAGCCCCAGCATTTT. Its translation: CASSIGKRGRGNQPQHF.

This clone showed up just a few times. This chain links TRBV5-4 with TRBJ1-2; TRBD1 matches 11 bases. CDR3 length: 14 residues. With 4 bases clipped from V and 6 bases from J, the junction kept 5 bases outside the gene matches. Germline loops: CDR1 SGHNT, CDR2 YYREEE (reference sequence). The CDR3, as DNA: TGTGCCAGCAGCCAGGACAGGGGGCTCGATGGCTACACCTTC. This codes for CASSQDRGLDGYTF.

The genes are TRBV9 and TRBJ1-1, with 8 bases lining up with TRBD1. Germline CDR1 SGDLS, CDR2 YYNGEE. This CDR3 is 15 amino acids long. The V and J ends lost 4 bases and 1 base, in that order; junction bases with no gene match: 6. CDR3 protein: CASSQIQGGNTEAFF. The CDR3 nucleotides are TGTGCCAGCAGCCAAATACAGGGGGGGAACACTGAAGCTTTCTTT.